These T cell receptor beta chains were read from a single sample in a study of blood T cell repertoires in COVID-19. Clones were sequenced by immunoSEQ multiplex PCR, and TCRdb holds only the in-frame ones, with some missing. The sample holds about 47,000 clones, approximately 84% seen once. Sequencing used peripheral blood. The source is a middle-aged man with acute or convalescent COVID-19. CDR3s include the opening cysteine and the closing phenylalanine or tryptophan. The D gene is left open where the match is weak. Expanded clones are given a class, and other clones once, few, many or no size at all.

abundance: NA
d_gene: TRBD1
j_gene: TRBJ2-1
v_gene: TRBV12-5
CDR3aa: CASSITGGGYNEQFF
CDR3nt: TGTGCTAGCTCCATAACAGGGGGCGGCTACAATGAGCAGTTCTTC

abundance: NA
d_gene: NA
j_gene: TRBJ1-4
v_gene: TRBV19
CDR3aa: CASSISVRGPDEKLFF
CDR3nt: TGTGCCAGTAGTATCTCGGTTAGAGGGCCCGATGAAAAACTGTTTTTT

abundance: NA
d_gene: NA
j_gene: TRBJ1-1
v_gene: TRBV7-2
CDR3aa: CASSLGAWNTEAFF
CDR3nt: TGTGCCAGCAGCTTAGGGGCCTGGAACACTGAAGCTTTCTTT

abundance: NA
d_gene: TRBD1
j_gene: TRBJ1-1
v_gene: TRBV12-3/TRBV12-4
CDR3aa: CASSSGTGEAFF
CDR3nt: TGTGCCAGCAGTTCCGGGACAGGGGAAGCTTTCTTT

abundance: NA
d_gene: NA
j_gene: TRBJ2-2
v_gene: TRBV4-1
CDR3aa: CASSQTSYRNTGELFF
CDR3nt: TGCGCCAGCAGCCAAACTTCGTACAGAAACACCGGGGAGCTGTTTTTT

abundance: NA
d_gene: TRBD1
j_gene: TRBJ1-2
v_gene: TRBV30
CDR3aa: CAWSVDRDYGYTF
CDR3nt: TGTGCCTGGAGTGTAGACAGGGACTATGGCTACACCTTC

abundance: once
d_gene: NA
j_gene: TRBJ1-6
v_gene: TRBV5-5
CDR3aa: CASSLEGQEVSPLHF
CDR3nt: TGTGCCAGCAGCTTGGAAGGTCAGGAGGTCTCACCCCTCCACTTT

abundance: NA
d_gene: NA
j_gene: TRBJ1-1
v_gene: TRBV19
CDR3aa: CASRKLTNFVDTEAFF
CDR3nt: TGTGCCAGTAGAAAGCTAACCAATTTTGTGGACACTGAAGCTTTCTTT

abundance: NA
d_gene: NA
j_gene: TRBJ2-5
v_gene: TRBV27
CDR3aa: CASSSDSAQETQYF
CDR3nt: TGTGCCAGCAGTTCTGACAGTGCGCAAGAGACCCAGTACTTC

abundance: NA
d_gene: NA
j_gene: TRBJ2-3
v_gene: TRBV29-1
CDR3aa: CSVEETHRYTDTQYF
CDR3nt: TGCAGCGTTGAAGAGACTCATCGATACACAGATACGCAGTATTTT

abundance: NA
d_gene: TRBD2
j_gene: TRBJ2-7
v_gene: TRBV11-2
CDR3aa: CASSRRLAGVRDEQYF
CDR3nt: TGTGCCAGCAGCCGCCGACTAGCGGGAGTTAGAGACGAGCAGTACTTC

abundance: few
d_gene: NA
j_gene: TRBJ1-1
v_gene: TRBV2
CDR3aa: CASTLGETEAFF
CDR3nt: TGTGCCAGCACCCTAGGGGAAACTGAAGCTTTCTTT

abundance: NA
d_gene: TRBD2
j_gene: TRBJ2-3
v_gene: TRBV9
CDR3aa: CASSVGAGPSTDTQYF
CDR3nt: TGTGCCAGCAGCGTAGGAGCGGGGCCTAGCACAGATACGCAGTATTTT

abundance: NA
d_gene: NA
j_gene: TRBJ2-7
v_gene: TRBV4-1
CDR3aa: CASSQEGGGGGEQYF
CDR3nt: TGCGCCAGCAGCCAAGAAGGCGGAGGGGGCGGCGAGCAGTACTTC

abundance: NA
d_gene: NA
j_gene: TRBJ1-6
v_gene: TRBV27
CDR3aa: CASSYSGTYLNSPLHF
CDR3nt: TGTGCCAGCAGTTACTCCGGGACATACCTTAATTCACCCCTCCACTTT

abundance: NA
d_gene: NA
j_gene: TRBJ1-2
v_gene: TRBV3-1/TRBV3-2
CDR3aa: CASSQGWANTF
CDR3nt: TGTGCCAGCAGCCAAGGCTGGGCCAACACCTTC

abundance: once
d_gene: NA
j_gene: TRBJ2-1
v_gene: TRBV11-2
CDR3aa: CASSLGGYNEQFF
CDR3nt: TGTGCCAGCAGCTTAGGCGGCTACAATGAGCAGTTCTTC

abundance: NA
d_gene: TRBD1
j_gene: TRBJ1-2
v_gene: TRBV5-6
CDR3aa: CASSLGTEISYTF
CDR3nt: TGTGCCAGCAGCTTAGGGACAGAGATTAGCTACACCTTC

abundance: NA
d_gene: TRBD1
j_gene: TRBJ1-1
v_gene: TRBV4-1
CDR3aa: CASSRDRGNTEAFF
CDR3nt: TGCGCCAGCAGCCGCGACAGGGGAAACACTGAAGCTTTCTTT

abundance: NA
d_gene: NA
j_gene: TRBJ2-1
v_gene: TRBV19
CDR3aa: CASSISAAQTYNEQFF
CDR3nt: TGTGCCAGTAGTATTTCTGCGGCCCAGACCTACAATGAGCAGTTCTTC

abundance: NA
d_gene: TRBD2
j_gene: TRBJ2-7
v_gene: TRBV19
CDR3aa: CASSHGRADEQYF
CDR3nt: TGTGCCAGTAGTCACGGGAGGGCGGACGAGCAGTACTTC

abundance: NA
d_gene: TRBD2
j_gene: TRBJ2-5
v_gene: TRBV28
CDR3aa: CASSPVGTSGSARETQYF
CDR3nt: TGTGCCAGCAGTCCGGTGGGGACTAGCGGGAGTGCGCGAGAGACCCAGTACTTC

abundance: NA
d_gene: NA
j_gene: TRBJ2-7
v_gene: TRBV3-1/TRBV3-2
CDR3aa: CASSLTQYEQYF
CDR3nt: TGTGCCAGCAGCCTCACCCAGTACGAGCAGTACTTC

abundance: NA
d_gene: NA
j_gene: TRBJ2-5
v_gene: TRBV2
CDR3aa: CASSELVGGGETQYF
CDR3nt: TGTGCCAGCAGTGAATTGGTGGGGGGTGGAGAGACCCAGTACTTC

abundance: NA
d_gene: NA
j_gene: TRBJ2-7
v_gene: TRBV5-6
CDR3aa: CASSLQSEQYF
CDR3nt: TGTGCCAGCAGCTTGCAATCCGAGCAGTACTTC

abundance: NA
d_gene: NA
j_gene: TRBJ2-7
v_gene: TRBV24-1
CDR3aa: CATGGHPHYEQYF
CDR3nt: TGTGCCACCGGGGGACACCCTCACTACGAGCAGTACTTC

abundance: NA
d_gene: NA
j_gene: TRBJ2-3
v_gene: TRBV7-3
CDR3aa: CASRKTPGHTSTDTQYF
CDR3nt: TGTGCCAGCAGGAAAACCCCGGGACACACTAGCACAGATACGCAGTATTTT

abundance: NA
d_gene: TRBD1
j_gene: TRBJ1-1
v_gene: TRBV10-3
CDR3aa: CAISETQGRWKAFF
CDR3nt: TGTGCCATCAGTGAGACACAGGGGAGGTGGAAAGCTTTCTTT

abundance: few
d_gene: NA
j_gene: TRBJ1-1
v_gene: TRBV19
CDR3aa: CASSPDTGGQNTEAFF
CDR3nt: TGTGCCAGTAGTCCCGACACGGGGGGCCAGAACACTGAAGCTTTCTTT

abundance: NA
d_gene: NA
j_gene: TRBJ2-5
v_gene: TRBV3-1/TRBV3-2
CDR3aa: CASSQGIGVQETQYF
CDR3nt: TGTGCCAGCAGCCAAGGGATAGGGGTCCAAGAGACCCAGTACTTC

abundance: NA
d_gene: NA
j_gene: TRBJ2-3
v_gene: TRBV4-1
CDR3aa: CASSPQGYTQYF
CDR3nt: TGCGCCAGCAGCCCACAGGGATATACGCAGTATTTT

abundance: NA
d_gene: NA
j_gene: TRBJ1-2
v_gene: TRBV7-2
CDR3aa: CASRYPAGSVGYTF
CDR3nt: TGTGCCAGCAGATACCCTGCAGGGTCGGTCGGCTACACCTTC

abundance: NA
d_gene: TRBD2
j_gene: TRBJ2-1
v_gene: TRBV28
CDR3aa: CASSGLAGYNEQFF
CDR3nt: TGTGCCAGCAGTGGACTAGCGGGATACAATGAGCAGTTCTTC

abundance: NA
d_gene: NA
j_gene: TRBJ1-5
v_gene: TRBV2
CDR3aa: CASSVPGYENQPQHF
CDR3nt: TGTGCCAGCAGTGTCCCAGGGTACGAAAATCAGCCCCAGCATTTT

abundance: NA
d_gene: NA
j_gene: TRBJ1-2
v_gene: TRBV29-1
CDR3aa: CSVELGADWAYTF
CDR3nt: TGCAGCGTTGAACTAGGGGCTGATTGGGCCTACACCTTC

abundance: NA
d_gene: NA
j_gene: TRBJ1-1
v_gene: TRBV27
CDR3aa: CASSLQGVGATEAFF
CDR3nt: TGTGCCAGCAGTTTACAGGGAGTGGGGGCAACTGAAGCTTTCTTT

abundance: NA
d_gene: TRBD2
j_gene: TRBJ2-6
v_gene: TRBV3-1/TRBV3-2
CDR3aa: CASSQGAGGPSGANVLTF
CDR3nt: TGTGCCAGCAGCCAAGGGGCGGGGGGCCCCTCTGGGGCCAACGTCCTGACTTTC

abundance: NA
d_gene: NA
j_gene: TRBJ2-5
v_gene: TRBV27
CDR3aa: CASSLWGPRGGETQYF
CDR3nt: TGTGCCAGCAGTTTATGGGGGCCCAGGGGAGGGGAGACCCAGTACTTC

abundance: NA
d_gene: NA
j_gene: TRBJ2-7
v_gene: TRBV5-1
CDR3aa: CASTLGERTDEQYF
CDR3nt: TGCGCCAGCACCTTGGGGGAGCGGACGGACGAGCAGTACTTC

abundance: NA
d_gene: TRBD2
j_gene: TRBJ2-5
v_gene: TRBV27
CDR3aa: CASSFHSGKGLQETQYF
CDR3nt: TGTGCCAGCAGTTTTCATAGCGGGAAAGGTCTTCAAGAGACCCAGTACTTC

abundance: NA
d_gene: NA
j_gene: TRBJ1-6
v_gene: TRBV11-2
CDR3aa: CASSLEDSPYNSPLHF
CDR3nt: TGTGCCAGCAGCTTAGAGGACAGCCCCTATAATTCACCCCTCCACTTT

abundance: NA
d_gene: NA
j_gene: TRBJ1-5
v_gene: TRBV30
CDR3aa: CAWGHREGKPQHF
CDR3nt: TGTGCCTGGGGCCACCGGGAGGGAAAGCCCCAGCATTTT

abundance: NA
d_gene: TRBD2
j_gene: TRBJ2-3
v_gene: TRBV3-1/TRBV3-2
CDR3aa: CASSQGAGGSVTQYF
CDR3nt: TGTGCCAGCAGCCAAGGGGCGGGGGGCTCTGTTACGCAGTATTTT

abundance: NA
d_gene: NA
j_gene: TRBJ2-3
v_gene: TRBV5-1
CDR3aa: CASTQGLANTDTQYF
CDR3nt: TGCGCCAGCACCCAGGGTCTAGCGAACACAGATACGCAGTATTTT

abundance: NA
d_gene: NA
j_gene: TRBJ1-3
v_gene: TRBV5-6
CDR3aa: CASSLGYSGGNTIYF
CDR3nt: TGTGCCAGCAGCTTGGGCTACTCGGGTGGAAACACCATATATTTT